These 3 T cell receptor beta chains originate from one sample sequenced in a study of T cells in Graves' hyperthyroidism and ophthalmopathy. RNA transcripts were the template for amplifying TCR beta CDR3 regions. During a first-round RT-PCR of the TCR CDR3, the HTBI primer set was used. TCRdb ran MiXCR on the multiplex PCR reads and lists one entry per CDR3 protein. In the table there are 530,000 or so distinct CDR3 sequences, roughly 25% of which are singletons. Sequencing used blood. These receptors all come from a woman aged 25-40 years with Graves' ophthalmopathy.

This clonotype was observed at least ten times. The CDR3 loop is CATSRDGREGTIYF. CDR3 nucleotides: TGTGCCACCAGCAGAGATGGCAGAGAAGGCACCATATATTTT. V gene TRBV15 combines with J gene TRBJ1-3; D is ambiguous. Trimming took 0 bases from V and 9 from J, leaving 12 bases between them. Germline CDR1 reads LNHNV; CDR2 reads YYDKDF (reference sequence). This CDR3 region has 14 residues. Using reference TRBV15 and TRBJ1-3 for the parts outside the CDR3, the full variable domain is DAMVIQNPRYQVTQFGKPVTLSCSQTLNHNVMYWYQQKSSQAPKLLFHYYDKDFNNEADTPDNFQSRRPNTSFCFLDIRSPGLGDTAMYLCATSRDGREGTIYFGEGSWLTVV.

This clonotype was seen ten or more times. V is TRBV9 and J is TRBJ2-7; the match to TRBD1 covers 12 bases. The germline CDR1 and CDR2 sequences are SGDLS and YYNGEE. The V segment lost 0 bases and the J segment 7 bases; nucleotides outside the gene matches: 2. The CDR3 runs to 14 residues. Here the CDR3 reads CASSVAGQGAEQYF. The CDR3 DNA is TGTGCCAGCAGCGTAGCGGGACAGGGGGCAGAGCAGTACTTC.

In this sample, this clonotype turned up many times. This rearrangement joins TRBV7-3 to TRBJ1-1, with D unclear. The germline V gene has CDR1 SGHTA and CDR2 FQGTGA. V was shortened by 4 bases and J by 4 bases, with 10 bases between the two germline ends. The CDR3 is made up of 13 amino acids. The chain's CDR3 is CASSSGSSTEAFF. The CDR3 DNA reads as TGTGCCAGCAGCTCAGGTTCGAGCACTGAAGCTTTCTTT.